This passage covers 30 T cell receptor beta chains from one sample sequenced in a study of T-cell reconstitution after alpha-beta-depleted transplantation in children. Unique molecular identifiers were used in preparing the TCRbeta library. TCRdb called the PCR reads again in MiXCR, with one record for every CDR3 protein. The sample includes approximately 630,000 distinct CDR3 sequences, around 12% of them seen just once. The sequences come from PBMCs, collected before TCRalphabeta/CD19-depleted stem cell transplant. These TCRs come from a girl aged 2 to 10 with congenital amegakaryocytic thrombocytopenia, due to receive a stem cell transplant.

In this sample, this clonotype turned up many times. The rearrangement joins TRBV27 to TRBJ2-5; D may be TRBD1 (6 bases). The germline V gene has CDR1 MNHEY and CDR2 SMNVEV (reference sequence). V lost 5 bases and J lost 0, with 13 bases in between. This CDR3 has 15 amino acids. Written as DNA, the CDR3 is TGTGCCAGCAGTGCCGGACAGACTTACCAAGAGACCCAGTACTTC. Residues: CASSAGQTYQETQYF.

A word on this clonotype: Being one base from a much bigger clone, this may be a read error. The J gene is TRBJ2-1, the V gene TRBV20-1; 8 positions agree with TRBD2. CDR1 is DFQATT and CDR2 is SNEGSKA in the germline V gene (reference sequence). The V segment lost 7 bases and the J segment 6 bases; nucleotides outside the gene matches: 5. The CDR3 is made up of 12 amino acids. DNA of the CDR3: TGCAGTGAGGAAACTAGCGGCAATGAGCAGTTCTTC. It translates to CSEETSGNEQFF.

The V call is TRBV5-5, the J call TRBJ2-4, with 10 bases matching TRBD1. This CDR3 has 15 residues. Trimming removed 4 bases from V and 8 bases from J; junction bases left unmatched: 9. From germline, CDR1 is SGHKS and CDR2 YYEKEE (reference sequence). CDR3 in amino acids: CASSGGTGVRDIQYF. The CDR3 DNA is TGTGCCAGCAGCGGCGGGACAGGGGTGAGGGACATTCAGTACTTC.

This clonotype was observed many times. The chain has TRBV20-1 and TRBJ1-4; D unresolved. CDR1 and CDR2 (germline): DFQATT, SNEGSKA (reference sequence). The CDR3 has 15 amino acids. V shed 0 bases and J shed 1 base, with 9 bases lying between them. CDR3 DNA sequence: TGCAGTGCTAGAGAGGGAAGCAGAACTAATGAAAAACTGTTTTTT. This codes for CSAREGSRTNEKLFF.

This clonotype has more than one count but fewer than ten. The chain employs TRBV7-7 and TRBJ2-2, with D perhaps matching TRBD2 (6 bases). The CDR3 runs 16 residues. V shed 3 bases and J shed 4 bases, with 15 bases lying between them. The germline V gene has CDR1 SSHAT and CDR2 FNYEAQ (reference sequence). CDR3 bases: TGTGCCAGCAGCTTGGAATCGGGGGTAGGCACCGGGGAGCTGTTTTTT. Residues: CASSLESGVGTGELFF.

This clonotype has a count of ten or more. The CDR3 region has the DNA TGCAGCGTTCGGCAGGGTCGGGCCTACGAGCAGTACTTC. This sequence encodes CSVRQGRAYEQYF. The chain couples TRBV29-1 to TRBJ2-7; D is perhaps TRBD1 (5 bases). The CDR3 has 13 residues. The germline V and J ends were trimmed by 5 bases and 2 bases, with 13 bases remaining between them. CDR1 SQVTM and CDR2 ANQGSEA come from the germline V gene.

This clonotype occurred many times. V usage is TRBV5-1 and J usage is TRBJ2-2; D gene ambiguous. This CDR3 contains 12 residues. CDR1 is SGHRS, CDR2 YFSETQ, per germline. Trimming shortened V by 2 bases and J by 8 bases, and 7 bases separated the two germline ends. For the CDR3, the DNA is TGCGCCAGCAGCTTCTCTGGGGGGGAGCTGTTTTTT. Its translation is CASSFSGGELFF.

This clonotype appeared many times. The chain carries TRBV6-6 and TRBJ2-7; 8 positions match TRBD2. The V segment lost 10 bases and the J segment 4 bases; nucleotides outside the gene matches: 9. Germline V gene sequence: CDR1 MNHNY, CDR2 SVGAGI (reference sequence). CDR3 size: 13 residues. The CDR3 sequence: CATKLADLYEQYF. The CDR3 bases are TGTGCCACCAAACTAGCGGACCTTTACGAGCAGTACTTC.

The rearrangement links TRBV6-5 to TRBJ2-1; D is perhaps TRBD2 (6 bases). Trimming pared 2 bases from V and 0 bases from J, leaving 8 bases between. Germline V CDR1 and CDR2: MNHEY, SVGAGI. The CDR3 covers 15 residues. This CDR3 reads CASSYDGSSYNEQFF. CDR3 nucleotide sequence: TGTGCCAGCAGTTACGACGGGAGCTCCTACAATGAGCAGTTCTTC.

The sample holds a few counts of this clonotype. CDR3 residues: CASSYSGTSNEQYF. The DNA for the CDR3 is TGTGCCAGCAGTTACTCCGGGACTAGCAACGAGCAGTACTTC. This chain connects TRBV6-5 to TRBJ2-7; 9 bases map to TRBD2. After removal of 0 bases from V and 5 bases from J, the junction contained 2 bases not matched to a gene. Germline V gene sequence: CDR1 MNHEY, CDR2 SVGAGI. CDR3 length: 14 amino acids.

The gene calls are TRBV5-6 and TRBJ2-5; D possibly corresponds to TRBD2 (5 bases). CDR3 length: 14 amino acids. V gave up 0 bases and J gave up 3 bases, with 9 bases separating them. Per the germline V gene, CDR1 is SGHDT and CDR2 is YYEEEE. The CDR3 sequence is CASSLALREETQYF. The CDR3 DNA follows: TGTGCCAGCAGCTTGGCCCTGCGGGAAGAGACCCAGTACTTC. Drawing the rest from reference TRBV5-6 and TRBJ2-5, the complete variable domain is DAGVTQSPTHLIKTRGQQVTLRCSPKSGHDTVSWYQQALGQGPQFIFQYYEEEERQRGNFPDRFSGHQFPNYSSELNVNALLLGDSALYLCASSLALREETQYFGPGTRLLVL.

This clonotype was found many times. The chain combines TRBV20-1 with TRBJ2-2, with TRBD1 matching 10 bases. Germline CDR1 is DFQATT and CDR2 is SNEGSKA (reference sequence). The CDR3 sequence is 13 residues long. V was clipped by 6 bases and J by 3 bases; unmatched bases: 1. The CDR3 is CSAGTGDTGELFF. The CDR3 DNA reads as TGCAGTGCCGGGACAGGGGACACCGGGGAGCTGTTTTTT.

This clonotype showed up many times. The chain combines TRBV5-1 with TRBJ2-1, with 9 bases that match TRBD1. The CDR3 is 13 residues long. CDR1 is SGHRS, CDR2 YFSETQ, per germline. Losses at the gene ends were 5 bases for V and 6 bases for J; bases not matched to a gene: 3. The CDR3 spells CASRQGAGNEQFF. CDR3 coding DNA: TGCGCCAGCAGACAGGGGGCAGGCAATGAGCAGTTCTTC.

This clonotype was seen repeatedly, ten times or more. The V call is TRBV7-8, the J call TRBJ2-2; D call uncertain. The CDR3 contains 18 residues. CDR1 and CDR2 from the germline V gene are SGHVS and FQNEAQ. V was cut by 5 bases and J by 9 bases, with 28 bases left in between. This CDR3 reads CASSPHGTKGRLDRELFF. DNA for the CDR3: TGTGCCAGCAGCCCACATGGAACGAAAGGACGCCTGGATCGGGAGCTGTTTTTT.

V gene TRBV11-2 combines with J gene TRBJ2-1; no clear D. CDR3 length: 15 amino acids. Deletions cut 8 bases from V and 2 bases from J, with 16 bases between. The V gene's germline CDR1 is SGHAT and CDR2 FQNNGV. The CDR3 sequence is CASFPPGVPYNEQFF. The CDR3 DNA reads TGTGCCAGCTTCCCCCCCGGAGTCCCCTACAATGAGCAGTTCTTC.

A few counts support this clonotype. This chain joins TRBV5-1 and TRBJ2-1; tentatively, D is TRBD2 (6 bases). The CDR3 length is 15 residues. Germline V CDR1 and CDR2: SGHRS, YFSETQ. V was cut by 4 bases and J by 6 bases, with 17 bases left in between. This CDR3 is CASSRGAGNTNEQFF. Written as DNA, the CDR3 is TGCGCCAGCAGCCGCGGGGCAGGGAATACCAATGAGCAGTTCTTC.

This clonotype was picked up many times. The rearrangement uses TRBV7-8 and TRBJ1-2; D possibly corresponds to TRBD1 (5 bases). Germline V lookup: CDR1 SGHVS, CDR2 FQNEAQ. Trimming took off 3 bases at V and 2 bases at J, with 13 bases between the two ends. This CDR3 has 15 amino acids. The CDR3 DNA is TGTGCCAGCAGCTTTTTGGCCAGGGCAAACTATGGCTACACCTTC. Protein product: CASSFLARANYGYTF.

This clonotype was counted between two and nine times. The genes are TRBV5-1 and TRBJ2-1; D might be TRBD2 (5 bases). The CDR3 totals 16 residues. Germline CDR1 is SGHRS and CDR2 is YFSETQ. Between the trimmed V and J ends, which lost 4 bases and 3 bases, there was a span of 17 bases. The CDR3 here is CASSLLGSPYYNEQFF. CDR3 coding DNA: TGCGCCAGCAGCCTACTGGGGAGTCCTTACTACAATGAGCAGTTCTTC.

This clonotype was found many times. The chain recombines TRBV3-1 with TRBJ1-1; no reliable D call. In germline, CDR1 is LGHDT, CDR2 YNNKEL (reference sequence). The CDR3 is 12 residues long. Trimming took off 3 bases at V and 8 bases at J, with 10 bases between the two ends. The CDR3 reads CASSHWREEAFF. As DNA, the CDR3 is TGTGCCAGCAGCCATTGGAGAGAAGAAGCTTTCTTT.

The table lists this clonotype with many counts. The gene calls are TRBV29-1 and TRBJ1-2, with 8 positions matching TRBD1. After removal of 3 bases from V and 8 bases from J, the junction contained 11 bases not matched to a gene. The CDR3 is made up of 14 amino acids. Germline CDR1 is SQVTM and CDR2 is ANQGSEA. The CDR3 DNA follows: TGCAGCGTTGACGAAAAAACAGGGGGACGGGGCTACACCTTC. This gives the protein CSVDEKTGGRGYTF.

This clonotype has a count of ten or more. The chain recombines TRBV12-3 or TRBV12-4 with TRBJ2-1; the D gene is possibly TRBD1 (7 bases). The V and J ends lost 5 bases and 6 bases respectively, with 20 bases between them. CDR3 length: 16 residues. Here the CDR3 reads CASSPEGAGSLNEQFF. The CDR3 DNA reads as TGTGCCAGCAGTCCCGAGGGGGCGGGATCCCTCAATGAGCAGTTCTTC.

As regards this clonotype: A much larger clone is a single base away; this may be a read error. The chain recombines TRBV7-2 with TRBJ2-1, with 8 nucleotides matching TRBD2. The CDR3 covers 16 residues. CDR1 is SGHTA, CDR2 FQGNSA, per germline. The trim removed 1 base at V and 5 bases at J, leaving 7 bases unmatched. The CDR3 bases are TGTGCCAGCAGCTTAGAAGGGACTAGGCTCCACAATGAGCAGTTCTTC. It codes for CASSLEGTRLHNEQFF.

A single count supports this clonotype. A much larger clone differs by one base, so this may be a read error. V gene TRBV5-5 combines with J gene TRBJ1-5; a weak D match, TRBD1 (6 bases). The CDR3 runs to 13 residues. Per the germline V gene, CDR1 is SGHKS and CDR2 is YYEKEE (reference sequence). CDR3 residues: CASSLWDNQPQLF. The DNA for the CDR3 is TGTGCCAGCAGCTTGTGGGACAATCAGCCCCAGCTTTTT.

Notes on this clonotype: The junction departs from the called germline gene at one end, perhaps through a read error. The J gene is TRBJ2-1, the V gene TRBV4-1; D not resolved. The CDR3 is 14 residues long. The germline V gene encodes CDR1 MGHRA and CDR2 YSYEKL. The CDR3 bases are TGCGTCAGCAGCCAACCTGAGCCCGGCAATGAGCAGTTCTTC. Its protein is CVSSQPEPGNEQFF.

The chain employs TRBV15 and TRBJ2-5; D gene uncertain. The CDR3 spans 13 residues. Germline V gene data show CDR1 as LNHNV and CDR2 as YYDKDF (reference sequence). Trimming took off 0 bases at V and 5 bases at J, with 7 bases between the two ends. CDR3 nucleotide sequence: TGTGCCACCAGCAGAGAGGCGTCGGAGACCCAGTACTTC. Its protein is CATSREASETQYF.

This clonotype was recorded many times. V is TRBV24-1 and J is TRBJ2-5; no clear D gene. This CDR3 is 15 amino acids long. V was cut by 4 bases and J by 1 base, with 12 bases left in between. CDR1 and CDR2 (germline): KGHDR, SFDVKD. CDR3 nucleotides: TGTGCCACCAGTGAGGACCAGGCGTTCCAAGAGACCCAGTACTTC. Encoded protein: CATSEDQAFQETQYF.

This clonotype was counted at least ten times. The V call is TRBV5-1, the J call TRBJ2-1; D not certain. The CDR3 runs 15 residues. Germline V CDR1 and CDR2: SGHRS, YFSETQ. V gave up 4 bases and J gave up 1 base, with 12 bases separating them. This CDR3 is CASSPRPGSYNEQFF. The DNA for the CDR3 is TGCGCCAGCAGCCCCCGGCCAGGTTCCTACAATGAGCAGTTCTTC.

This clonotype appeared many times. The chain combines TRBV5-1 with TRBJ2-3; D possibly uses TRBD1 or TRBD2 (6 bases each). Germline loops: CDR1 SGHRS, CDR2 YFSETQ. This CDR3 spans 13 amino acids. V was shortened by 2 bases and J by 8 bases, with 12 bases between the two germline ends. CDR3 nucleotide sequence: TGCGCCAGCAGCTTAGGGGGAGCGGGTACGCAGTATTTT. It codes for CASSLGGAGTQYF.

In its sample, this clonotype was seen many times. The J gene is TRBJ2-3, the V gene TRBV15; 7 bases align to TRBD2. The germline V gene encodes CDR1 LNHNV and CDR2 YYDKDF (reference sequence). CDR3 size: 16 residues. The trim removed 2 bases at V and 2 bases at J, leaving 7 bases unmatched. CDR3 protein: CATSRYTSAYTDTQYF. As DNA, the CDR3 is TGTGCCACCAGCAGATACACTAGCGCTTACACAGATACGCAGTATTTT.

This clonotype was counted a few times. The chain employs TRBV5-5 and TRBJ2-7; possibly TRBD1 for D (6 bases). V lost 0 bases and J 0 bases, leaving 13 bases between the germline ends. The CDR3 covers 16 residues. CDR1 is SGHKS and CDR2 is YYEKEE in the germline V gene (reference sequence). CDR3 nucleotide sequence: TGTGCCAGCAGCTTGGAGTGGACAGAGTACTCCTACGAGCAGTACTTC. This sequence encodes CASSLEWTEYSYEQYF.